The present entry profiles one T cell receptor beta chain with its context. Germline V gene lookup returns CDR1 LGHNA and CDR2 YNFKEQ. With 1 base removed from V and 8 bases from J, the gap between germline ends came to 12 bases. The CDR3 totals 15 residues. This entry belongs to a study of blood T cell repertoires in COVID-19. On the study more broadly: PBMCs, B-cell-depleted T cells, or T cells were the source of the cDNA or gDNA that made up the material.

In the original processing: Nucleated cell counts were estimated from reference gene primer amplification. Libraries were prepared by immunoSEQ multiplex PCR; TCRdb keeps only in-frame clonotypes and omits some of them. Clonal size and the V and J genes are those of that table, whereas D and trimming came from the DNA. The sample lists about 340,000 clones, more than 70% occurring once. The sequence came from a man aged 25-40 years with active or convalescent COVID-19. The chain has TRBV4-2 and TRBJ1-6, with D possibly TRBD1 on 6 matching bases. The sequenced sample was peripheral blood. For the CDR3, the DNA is TGTGCCAGCAGCCAAGTCCCCCAGGGGCATTCACCCCTCCACTTT. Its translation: CASSQVPQGHSPLHF.